Included here is one TCR beta chain sequence, with context. Antigen specificity is unknown. CDR1 and CDR2 from the germline V gene are SQVTM and ANQGSEA. Trimming took off 4 bases at V and 7 bases at J, with 25 bases between the two ends. The CDR3 spans 16 residues. The data belong to a study of PD-1 blockade in classical Hodgkin lymphoma. Overall study results and limits: A significant rise in TCR diversity by C4D1 was seen for CD4+ but not CD8+ cells. Reported findings placed baseline TCR diversity lower in newly diagnosed patients (compared with healthy donors).

This sample's time point: cycle 4 day 1 (C4D1), after 5 to 7 weeks of nivolumab. In every patient, relapse followed autologous stem cell transplantation, while exposure to brentuximab vedotin differed. Repertoires were generated with immunoSEQ multiplex PCR, while TCRdb's copy carries only in-frame clones and drops some. The data contain about 64,000 clones, 91% of them singletons. The origin of this receptor is a human donor with classical Hodgkin lymphoma. Sequences were derived from peripheral blood mononuclear cells (PBMCs), sampled before the fourth cycle of nivolumab. V usage is TRBV29-1 and J usage is TRBJ1-2, with a weak D call TRBD1 (5 bases). This CDR3 reads CSVGKSGRAGGSGYTF. The CDR3 DNA is TGCAGCGTTGGGAAGTCGGGACGGGCAGGTGGATCTGGCTACACCTTC.